This TCR beta chain comes out of a study of long-term antiretroviral therapy in people with HIV. This was the immunoSEQ v3.0 assay at survey level. The data were produced by immunoSEQ multiplex PCR, yet TCRdb's version contains in-frame clones alone and is incomplete. The top ten hold around 9% of the sample, which has about 10,000 clones, roughly 84% seen once. Germline lookup yields CDR1 MNHEY and CDR2 SMNVEV (reference sequence). V shed 1 base and J shed 6 bases, with 7 bases lying between them. This CDR3 contains 13 residues. The clonotype comes from a young man with HIV. V and J are TRBV27 and TRBJ2-1; D unclear. The source was unsorted PBMCs, collected 0.3 years before starting antiretroviral therapy. The CDR3 is CASSLYGSNEQFF. As DNA, the CDR3 is TGTGCCAGCAGTTTATATGGCAGCAATGAGCAGTTCTTC.